This T cell receptor beta chain was found in a study of cytotoxic CD8 clonotypes in ibrutinib-treated CLL. Notes on the study in general: Private clonotypes, not public ones, expanded at ibrutinib response. Clonality (at baseline) was higher than in age-matched healthy donors and tracked circulating CD8+ T-cell counts. Rising at ibrutinib response, clonality subsequently fell back toward baseline at progression.

About this clone: The target antigen is unknown.

TCR beta library input comprised around 2 micrograms of genomic DNA from cryopreserved PBMCs. V lost 8 bases and J 3 bases, leaving 13 bases between the germline ends. CDR1 is SGHVS and CDR2 is FQNEAQ in the germline V gene. The CDR3 is 13 residues long. Data came from immunoSEQ multiplex PCR; TCRdb stores just in-frame clones and leaves some out. The sample carries over 100,000 clones, under 70% recorded once. This specimen consisted of PBMCs, obtained after 24 months of ibrutinib treatment. This receptor was taken from a human donor with chronic lymphocytic leukemia. This chain links TRBV7-8 with TRBJ1-1; D remains unclear. CDR3 sequence: CASEEVGYTEAFF. CDR3 nucleotides: TGTGCCAGCGAGGAGGTTGGTTACACTGAAGCTTTCTTT.